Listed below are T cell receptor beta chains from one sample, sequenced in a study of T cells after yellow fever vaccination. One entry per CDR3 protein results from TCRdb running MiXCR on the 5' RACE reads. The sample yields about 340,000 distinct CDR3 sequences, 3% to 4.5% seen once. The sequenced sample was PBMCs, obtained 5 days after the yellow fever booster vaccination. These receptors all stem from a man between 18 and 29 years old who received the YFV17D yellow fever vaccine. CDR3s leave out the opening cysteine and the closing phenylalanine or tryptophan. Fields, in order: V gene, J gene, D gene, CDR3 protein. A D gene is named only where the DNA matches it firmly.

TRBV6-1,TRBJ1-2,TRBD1,ASSEPGQGRVGYT
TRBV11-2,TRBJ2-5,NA,ASSSRTAEGTQY
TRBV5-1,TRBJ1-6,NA,ASSLRSSSYNSPLH
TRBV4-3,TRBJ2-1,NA,ASSQDRVAYNEQF
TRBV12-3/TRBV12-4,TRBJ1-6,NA,ASSLAGLNSPLH
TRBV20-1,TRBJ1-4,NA,SASSSTNEKLF
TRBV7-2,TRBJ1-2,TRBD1,ASSSGQGGVGGYT
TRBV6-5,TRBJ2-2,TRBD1,ASRMDRGNTGELF
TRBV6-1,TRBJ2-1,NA,ASSEWESGWDEQF
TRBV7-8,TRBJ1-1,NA,ASSTWEGMNTEAF
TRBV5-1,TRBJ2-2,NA,ASSLGLAGPAGELF
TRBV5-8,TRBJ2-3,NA,ASSLSRARTRTDTQY
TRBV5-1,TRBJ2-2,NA,ASTPMVAGELF
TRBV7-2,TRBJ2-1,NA,ASSSMIAQGRQF
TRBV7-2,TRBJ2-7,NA,ASSPTGYEQY
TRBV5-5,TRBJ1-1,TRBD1,ASSLFMGQEAF
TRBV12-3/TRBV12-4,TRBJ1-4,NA,ASKRGVEKLF
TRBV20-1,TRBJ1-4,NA,SASPQGTNEKLF
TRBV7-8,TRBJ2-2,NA,ASREWGRDTGELF
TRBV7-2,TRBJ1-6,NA,ASSLAPWLRRGDSPLH
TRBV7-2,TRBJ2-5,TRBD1,ASSLVDRGVEETQY
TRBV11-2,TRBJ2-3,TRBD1,ASSFFIRTGESDTQY
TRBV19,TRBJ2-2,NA,ASSIVGVGELF
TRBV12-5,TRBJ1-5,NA,ASGLSGGNQPQH
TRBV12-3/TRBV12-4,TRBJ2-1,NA,ASSPGGINEQF
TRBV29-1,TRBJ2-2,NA,SVEQGELF
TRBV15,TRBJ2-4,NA,ATSRDFGQEAKNIQY
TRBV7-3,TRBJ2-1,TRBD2,ASSLGPGRDEQF
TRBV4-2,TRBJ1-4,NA,ASSQVGGSNEKLF
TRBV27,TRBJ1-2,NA,ASSPREGVYGYT
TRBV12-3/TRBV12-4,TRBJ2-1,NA,ASSRTTSYNEQF
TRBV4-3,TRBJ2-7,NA,ASSQVGVGEQY
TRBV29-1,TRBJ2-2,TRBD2,SVENPSGVELF
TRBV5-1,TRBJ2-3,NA,ASSLMAPDTQY
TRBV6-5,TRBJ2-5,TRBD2,ASSRGTSGLSETQY
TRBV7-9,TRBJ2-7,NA,ASSLPGSGEQY
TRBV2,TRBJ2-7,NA,ASSERRAGPEQY
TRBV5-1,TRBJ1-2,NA,ASSPGEFGYGYT
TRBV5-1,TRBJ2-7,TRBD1,ASSLKGQGALGEQY
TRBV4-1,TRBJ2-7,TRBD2,ASSQVTSGGSPYEQY
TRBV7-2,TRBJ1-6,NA,ASSLVSGGLNSPLH
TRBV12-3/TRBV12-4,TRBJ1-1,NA,ASSPNSLGTGAF
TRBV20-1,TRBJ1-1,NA,SAPQGRFMNTEAF
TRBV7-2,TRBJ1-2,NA,ASSSGQFYGYT
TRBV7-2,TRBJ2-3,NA,ASSSGVRGRTDTQY
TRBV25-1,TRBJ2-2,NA,ASSGHVGNTGELF
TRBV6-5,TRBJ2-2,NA,ASRQSWGPSRGTGELF
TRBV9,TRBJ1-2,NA,ASSVEAGYGYT
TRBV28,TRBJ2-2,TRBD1,ASSLSDRRAGELF
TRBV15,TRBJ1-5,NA,ATSRDAVSQPQH
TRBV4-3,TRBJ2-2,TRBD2,ASSRNQRGDTGELF